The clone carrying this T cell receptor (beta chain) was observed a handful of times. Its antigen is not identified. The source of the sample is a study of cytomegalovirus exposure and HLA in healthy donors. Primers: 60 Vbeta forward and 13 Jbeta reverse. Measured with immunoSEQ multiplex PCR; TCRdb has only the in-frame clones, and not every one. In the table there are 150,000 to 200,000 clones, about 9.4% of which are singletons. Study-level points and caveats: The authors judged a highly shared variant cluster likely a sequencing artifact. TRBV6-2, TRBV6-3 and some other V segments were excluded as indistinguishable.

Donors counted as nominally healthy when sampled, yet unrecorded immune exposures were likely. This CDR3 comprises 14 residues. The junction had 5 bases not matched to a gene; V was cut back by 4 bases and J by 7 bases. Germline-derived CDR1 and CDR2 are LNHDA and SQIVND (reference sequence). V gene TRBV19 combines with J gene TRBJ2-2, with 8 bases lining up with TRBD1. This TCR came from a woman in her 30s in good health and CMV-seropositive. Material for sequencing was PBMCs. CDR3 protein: CASSTGQGGGELFF. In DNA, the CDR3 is TGTGCCAGTAGTACCGGACAGGGCGGCGGGGAGCTGTTTTTT.